The T cell receptor beta chain described here comes from a study of blood T cell repertoires in COVID-19. The repertoire was sequenced with immunoSEQ multiplex PCR; TCRdb's copy has only in-frame clones and lacks some. The table lists 650,000 to 800,000 clones, 70% to 90% of them singletons. This CDR3 is built from 14 residues. V was shortened by 3 bases and J by 1 base, with 10 bases between the two germline ends. The germline V gene has CDR1 LNHDA and CDR2 SQIVND (reference sequence). The chain recombines TRBV19 with TRBJ2-7; no firm D call. The sequencing sample was made of peripheral blood. The receptor was derived from a woman aged 18-29 years with acute or convalescent COVID-19. The CDR3 coding sequence is TGTGCCAGTAGTATCGGTAGTGAATCCTACGAGCAGTACTTC. This encodes CASSIGSESYEQYF.